This TCR beta chain was retrieved from a study of shared clonotypes between healthy human individuals. In regard to this clone: Its cognate antigen is unknown.

A deep-level run was used for the assay. Measured with immunoSEQ multiplex PCR; TCRdb has only the in-frame clones, and not every one. The table lists more than 550,000 clones, roughly 88% of them singletons. The CDR3 runs to 14 residues. Germline V CDR1 and CDR2: SEHNR, FQNEAQ (reference sequence). V lost 5 bases to trimming and J lost 7 bases, with 18 bases between them. General observations from the study: Represented genetic and exposure-history diversity was restricted by having few donors. The generation probabilities recorded for non-shared clonotypes fell below those of clonotypes shared by all four donors.

CD8 memory merged CD45RO+ cells and CCR7-negative CD45RA+ TemRA cells into one population. The receptor comes from a man between 18 and 29 years old in good health. Some clones in this sample may be carry-over from other donors' samples. What was sequenced was memory CD8+ T cells from PBMCs. Subset of the sample: CD45RO+ cells pooled with CCR7-negative TemRA cells. This chain connects TRBV7-9 to TRBJ2-7; weak D call: TRBD1 (6 bases). CDR3 loop: CASSAPKDRSEQYF. The CDR3 DNA reads TGTGCCAGCAGCGCCCCGAAGGACAGATCGGAGCAGTACTTC.